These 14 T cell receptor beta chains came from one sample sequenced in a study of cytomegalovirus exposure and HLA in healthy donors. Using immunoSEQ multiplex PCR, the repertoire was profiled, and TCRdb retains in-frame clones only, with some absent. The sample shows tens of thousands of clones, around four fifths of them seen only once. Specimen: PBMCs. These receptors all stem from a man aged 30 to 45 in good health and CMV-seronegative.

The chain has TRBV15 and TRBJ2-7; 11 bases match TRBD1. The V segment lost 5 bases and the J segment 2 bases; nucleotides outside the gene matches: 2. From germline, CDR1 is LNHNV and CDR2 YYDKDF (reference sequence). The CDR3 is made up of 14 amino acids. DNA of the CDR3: TGTGCCACCAGCCGGGGACAGGGGGCCTACGAGCAGTACGTC. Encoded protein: CATSRGQGAYEQYV.

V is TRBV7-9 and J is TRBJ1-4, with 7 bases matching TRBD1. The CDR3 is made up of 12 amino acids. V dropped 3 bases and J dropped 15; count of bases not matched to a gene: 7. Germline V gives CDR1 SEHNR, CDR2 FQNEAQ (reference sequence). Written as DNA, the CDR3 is TGTGCCAGCAGCTTGTTAGGGGGCCCCGTGTTTTTT. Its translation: CASSLLGGPVFF.

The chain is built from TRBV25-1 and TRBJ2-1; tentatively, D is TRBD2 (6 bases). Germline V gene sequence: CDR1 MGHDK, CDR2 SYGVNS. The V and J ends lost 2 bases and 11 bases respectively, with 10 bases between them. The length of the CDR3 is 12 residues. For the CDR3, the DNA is TGTGCCAGCAGTGAAGGGACTCCAAAGCAGTTCTTC. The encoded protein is CASSEGTPKQFF.

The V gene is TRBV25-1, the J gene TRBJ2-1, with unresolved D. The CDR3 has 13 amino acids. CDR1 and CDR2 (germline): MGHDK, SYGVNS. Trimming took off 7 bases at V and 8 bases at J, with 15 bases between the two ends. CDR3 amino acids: CASTSVIHHEQFF. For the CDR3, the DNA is TGTGCCAGCACTTCCGTCATACACCATGAGCAGTTCTTC.

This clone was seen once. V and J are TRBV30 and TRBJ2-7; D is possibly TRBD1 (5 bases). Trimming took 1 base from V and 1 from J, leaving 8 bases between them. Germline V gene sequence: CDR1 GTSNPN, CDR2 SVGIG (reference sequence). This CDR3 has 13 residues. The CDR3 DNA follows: TGTGCCTGGAGTGGCAGGGATTCCTACGAGCAGTACTTC. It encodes CAWSGRDSYEQYF. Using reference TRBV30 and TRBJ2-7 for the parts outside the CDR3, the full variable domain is SQTIHQWPATLVQPVGSPLSLECTVEGTSNPNLYWYRQAAGRGLQLLFYSVGIGQISSEVPQNLSASRPQDRQFILSSKKLLLSDSGFYLCAWSGRDSYEQYFGPGTRLTVT.

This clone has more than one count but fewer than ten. The CDR3 nucleotides are TGTGCCAGCAAAATCGGACAGGGTAAACTGTTTTTT. Amino acids: CASKIGQGKLFF. The rearrangement links TRBV25-1 to TRBJ1-4, with 8 bases aligning to TRBD1. V lost 7 bases, J lost 11 bases, and 6 bases stayed unmatched. CDR1 MGHDK and CDR2 SYGVNS come from the germline V gene. The CDR3 has 12 residues.

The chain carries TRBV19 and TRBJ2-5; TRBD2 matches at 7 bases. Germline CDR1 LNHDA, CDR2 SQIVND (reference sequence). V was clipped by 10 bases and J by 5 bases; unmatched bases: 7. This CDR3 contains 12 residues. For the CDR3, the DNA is TGTGCCACCCGGGGAGGGATTGAGACCCAGTACTTC. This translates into CATRGGIETQYF.

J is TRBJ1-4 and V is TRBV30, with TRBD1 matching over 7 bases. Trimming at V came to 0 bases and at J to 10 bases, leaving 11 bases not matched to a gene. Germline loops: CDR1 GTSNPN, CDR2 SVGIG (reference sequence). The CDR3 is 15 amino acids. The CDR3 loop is CAWSVSDWDSLKLFF. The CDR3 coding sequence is TGTGCCTGGAGTGTATCAGACTGGGACAGCCTAAAACTGTTTTTT.

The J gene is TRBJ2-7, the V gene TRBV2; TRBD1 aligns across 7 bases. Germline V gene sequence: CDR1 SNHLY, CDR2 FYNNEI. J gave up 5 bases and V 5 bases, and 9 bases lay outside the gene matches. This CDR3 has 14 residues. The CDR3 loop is CASSREQGSDEQYV. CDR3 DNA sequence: TGTGCCAGCAGTCGAGAACAGGGGTCTGACGAGCAGTACGTC.

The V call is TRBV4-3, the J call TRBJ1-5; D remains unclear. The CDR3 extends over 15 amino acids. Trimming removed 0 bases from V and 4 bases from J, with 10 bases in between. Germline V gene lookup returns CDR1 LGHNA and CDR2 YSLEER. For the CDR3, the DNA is TGCGCCAGCAGCCAAGATCATACACCGAATCAGCCCCAGCATTTT. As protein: CASSQDHTPNQPQHF.

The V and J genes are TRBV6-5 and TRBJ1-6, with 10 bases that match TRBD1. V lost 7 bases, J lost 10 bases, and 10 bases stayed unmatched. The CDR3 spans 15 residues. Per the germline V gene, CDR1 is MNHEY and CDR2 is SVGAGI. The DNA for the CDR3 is TGTGCCAGCACCTTGACAGGGGGCGCATTATCACCCCTCCACTTT. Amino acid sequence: CASTLTGGALSPLHF.

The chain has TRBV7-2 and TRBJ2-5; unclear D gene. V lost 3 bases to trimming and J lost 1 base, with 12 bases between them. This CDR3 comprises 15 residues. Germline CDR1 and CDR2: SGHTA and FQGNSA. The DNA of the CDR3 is TGTGCCAGCAGCTTTATCAGAGGAGCCCAAGAGACCCAGTACTTC. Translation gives CASSFIRGAQETQYF.

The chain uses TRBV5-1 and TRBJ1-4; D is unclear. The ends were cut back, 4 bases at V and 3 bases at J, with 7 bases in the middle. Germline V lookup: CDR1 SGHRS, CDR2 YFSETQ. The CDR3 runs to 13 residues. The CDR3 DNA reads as TGCGCCAGCAGCACAACCTCTAATGAAAAACTGTTTTTT. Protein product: CASSTTSNEKLFF.

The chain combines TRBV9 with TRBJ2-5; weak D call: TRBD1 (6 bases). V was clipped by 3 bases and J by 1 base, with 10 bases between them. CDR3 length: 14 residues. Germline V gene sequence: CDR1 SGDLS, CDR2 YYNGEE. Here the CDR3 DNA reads TGTGCCAGCAGCGGCAGGGGCAGCCAAGAGACCCAGTACTTC. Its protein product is CASSGRGSQETQYF.